This T cell receptor (beta chain) was obtained from a study of T cell clonotyping in hematopoietic cell transplantation. Study summary: Recipient samples before transplant were obtained post-cytoreduction. General study findings and limits: No sorting was done, leaving CD4 and CD8 contributions mixed. Recipient TCR diversity dropped after transplant; expanded clonotypes rose from day 30 to 180.

The CDR3 is made up of 17 amino acids. CDR1 is LGHNA, CDR2 YSLEER, per germline. The germline V and J ends were trimmed by 0 bases and 2 bases, with 16 bases remaining between them. Time point here: recipient sample about 28 days before transplant, after cytoreduction. About this clone: Its target is not known.

Assay: immunoSEQ multiplex PCR; the TCRdb copy retains only in-frame clones and omits some. This table has around 40,000 clones, 85% to 95% appearing once. The TCR sequence derives from a man between 35 and 55 years old with chronic myeloid leukemia. Some clones in this sample may be carry-over from other donors' samples. The sample was peripheral blood mononuclear cells, taken before stem cell transplant. The chain recombines TRBV4-3 with TRBJ1-2; D is undetermined. The CDR3 DNA is TGCGCCAGCAGCCAAGATACAGTCCCGCGTCCCAACTATGGCTACACCTTC. It specifies CASSQDTVPRPNYGYTF.